Listed below are T cell receptor beta chains from one sample, sequenced in a study of T-cell memory formation after mild COVID-19. MiXCR was run by TCRdb on the 5' RACE reads, yielding one entry per CDR3 protein. The profile shows around 120,000 distinct CDR3 sequences, approximately 15% of them singletons. Sequencing was performed on PBMCs or a T cell subset sorted from them (not recorded which). These receptors originate from an adult woman who had mild COVID-19 (a few samples of this study predate the infection). Cell type and time point are not known. Each CDR3 is given with its conserved first and last residue. A D gene is named only where the DNA matches it firmly. Expanded clones are given a class, and other clones once, few, many or no size at all.

CDR3 protein: CASLKDMNTEAFF
CDR3 DNA: TGTGCCAGCTTGAAGGACATGAACACTGAAGCTTTCTTT
D gene: NA
clone size: many
CDR3 length: 13
V gene: TRBV5-5
J gene: TRBJ1-1

CDR3 protein: CAWSPGMNTEAFF
CDR3 DNA: TGTGCCTGGAGTCCAGGGATGAACACTGAAGCTTTCTTT
D gene: NA
clone size: few
CDR3 length: 13
V gene: TRBV30
J gene: TRBJ1-1

CDR3 protein: CAWSATGSKNIQYF
CDR3 DNA: TGTGCCTGGAGTGCTACAGGGTCCAAAAACATTCAGTACTTC
D gene: NA
clone size: few
CDR3 length: 14
V gene: TRBV30
J gene: TRBJ2-4

CDR3 protein: CASSPRQGSSYNEQFF
CDR3 DNA: TGTGCCAGCAGCCCACGACAGGGAAGCTCCTACAATGAGCAGTTCTTC
D gene: TRBD1
clone size: NA
CDR3 length: 16
V gene: TRBV7-9
J gene: TRBJ2-1

CDR3 protein: CASSLGGSSGRYEAFF
CDR3 DNA: TGTGCCAGCAGCTTAGGGGGTTCGTCGGGCCGTTATGAAGCTTTCTTT
D gene: NA
clone size: NA
CDR3 length: 16
V gene: TRBV7-9
J gene: TRBJ1-1

CDR3 protein: CASMVGQGAYEQYF
CDR3 DNA: TGTGCCAGTATGGTAGGACAGGGTGCCTACGAGCAGTACTTC
D gene: TRBD1
clone size: NA
CDR3 length: 14
V gene: TRBV19
J gene: TRBJ2-7

CDR3 protein: CASSFSLGGNQPQHF
CDR3 DNA: TGTGCCAGCAGTTTTAGTCTAGGGGGCAATCAGCCCCAGCATTTT
D gene: NA
clone size: NA
CDR3 length: 15
V gene: TRBV27
J gene: TRBJ1-5

CDR3 protein: CAISESPDLNYEQYF
CDR3 DNA: TGTGCCATCAGTGAGTCCCCCGATCTTAACTACGAGCAGTACTTC
D gene: NA
clone size: NA
CDR3 length: 15
V gene: TRBV10-3
J gene: TRBJ2-7

CDR3 protein: CASSLISPEAFF
CDR3 DNA: TGTGCCAGCAGCCTTATCTCTCCTGAAGCTTTCTTT
D gene: NA
clone size: few
CDR3 length: 12
V gene: TRBV7-2
J gene: TRBJ1-1

CDR3 protein: CASSPLLANTGELFF
CDR3 DNA: TGTGCCAGCTCACCGCTACTAGCGAACACCGGGGAGCTGTTTTTT
D gene: NA
clone size: few
CDR3 length: 15
V gene: TRBV18
J gene: TRBJ2-2

CDR3 protein: CSSQGGQGSPLHF
CDR3 DNA: TGCAGTTCTCAAGGGGGACAGGGTTCACCCCTCCACTTT
D gene: TRBD1
clone size: NA
CDR3 length: 13
V gene: TRBV20-1
J gene: TRBJ1-6

CDR3 protein: CSAPIYNEQFF
CDR3 DNA: TGCAGTGCCCCGATCTACAATGAGCAGTTCTTC
D gene: NA
clone size: NA
CDR3 length: 11
V gene: TRBV20-1
J gene: TRBJ2-1

CDR3 protein: CASSDTGTTGNTIYF
CDR3 DNA: TGTGCCAGCAGTGATACCGGGACGACAGGAAACACCATATATTTT
D gene: NA
clone size: NA
CDR3 length: 15
V gene: TRBV7-2
J gene: TRBJ1-3

CDR3 protein: CASSYPGARPFF
CDR3 DNA: TGTGCCAGCAGTTACCCCGGGGCCCGCCCGTTCTTC
D gene: NA
clone size: NA
CDR3 length: 12
V gene: TRBV6-5
J gene: TRBJ2-1

CDR3 protein: CASSPLEEQYF
CDR3 DNA: TGTGCCAGCAGCCCTCTAGAGGAGCAGTACTTC
D gene: NA
clone size: NA
CDR3 length: 11
V gene: TRBV7-9
J gene: TRBJ2-7

CDR3 protein: CASSADRGANYGYTF
CDR3 DNA: TGTGCCAGCAGCGCCGACAGGGGAGCTAACTATGGCTACACCTTC
D gene: TRBD1
clone size: few
CDR3 length: 15
V gene: TRBV9
J gene: TRBJ1-2

CDR3 protein: CASSYSKAPAGGELFF
CDR3 DNA: TGTGCCAGCAGTTACTCCAAAGCCCCGGCCGGCGGGGAGCTGTTTTTT
D gene: NA
clone size: NA
CDR3 length: 16
V gene: TRBV6-2/TRBV6-3
J gene: TRBJ2-2

CDR3 protein: CSAKGPRDRRNQHQHF
CDR3 DNA: TGCAGTGCCAAGGGTCCTCGTGACCGTCGCAATCAGCACCAGCATTTT
D gene: NA
clone size: NA
CDR3 length: 16
V gene: TRBV20-1
J gene: TRBJ1-5

CDR3 protein: CASSPRQGADTEAFF
CDR3 DNA: TGCGCCAGCAGCCCTAGACAGGGGGCGGACACTGAAGCTTTCTTT
D gene: TRBD1
clone size: NA
CDR3 length: 15
V gene: TRBV5-1
J gene: TRBJ1-1

CDR3 protein: CASSTRQGEGTEAFF
CDR3 DNA: TGCGCCAGCAGCACAAGACAGGGGGAGGGAACTGAAGCTTTCTTT
D gene: TRBD1
clone size: NA
CDR3 length: 15
V gene: TRBV5-1
J gene: TRBJ1-1

CDR3 protein: CASSPLLAGEQYF
CDR3 DNA: TGTGCCAGCAGCCCTCTACTGGCGGGGGAGCAGTACTTC
D gene: NA
clone size: few
CDR3 length: 13
V gene: TRBV3-1
J gene: TRBJ2-7

CDR3 protein: CASIRLHEQYF
CDR3 DNA: TGTGCCAGCATTAGGCTCCACGAGCAGTACTTC
D gene: NA
clone size: few
CDR3 length: 11
V gene: TRBV21-1
J gene: TRBJ2-7

CDR3 protein: CASTGRGLAKNIQYF
CDR3 DNA: TGTGCCAGTACGGGAAGGGGCTTAGCCAAAAACATTCAGTACTTC
D gene: NA
clone size: NA
CDR3 length: 15
V gene: TRBV2
J gene: TRBJ2-4

CDR3 protein: CASSIGGPSSYNEQFF
CDR3 DNA: TGTGCCAGTAGTATAGGAGGCCCGAGCTCCTACAATGAGCAGTTCTTC
D gene: NA
clone size: few
CDR3 length: 16
V gene: TRBV19
J gene: TRBJ2-1

CDR3 protein: CSARDRPNYGYTF
CDR3 DNA: TGCAGTGCTAGAGATCGGCCTAACTATGGCTACACCTTC
D gene: NA
clone size: NA
CDR3 length: 13
V gene: TRBV20-1
J gene: TRBJ1-2

CDR3 protein: CASRPLSPGTEAFF
CDR3 DNA: TGTGCCAGCCGCCCTCTGTCCCCAGGGACTGAAGCTTTCTTT
D gene: NA
clone size: few
CDR3 length: 14
V gene: TRBV2
J gene: TRBJ1-1